This passage covers 5 T cell receptor beta chains from one sample sequenced in a study of T cells after yellow fever vaccination. TCRdb re-analysed the 5' RACE reads in MiXCR, keeping a single row per CDR3 protein. The sample yields more than 300,000 distinct CDR3 sequences, roughly 4.3% seen once. Specimen: PBMCs, collected 15 days after the yellow fever booster vaccination. Source of these receptors: a man in his late teens or twenties who received the YFV17D yellow fever vaccine.

This clonotype was seen more than once but under ten times. This sequence joins TRBV6-5 and TRBJ1-5; D call uncertain. Trimming shortened V by 8 bases and J by 4 bases, and 12 bases separated the two germline ends. Germline V gene lookup returns CDR1 MNHEY and CDR2 SVGAGI. The length of the CDR3 is 13 residues. The CDR3 sequence is CASRIAGNQPQHF. The CDR3 coding sequence is TGTGCCAGCCGGATCGCTGGAAATCAGCCCCAGCATTTT.

This clonotype was seen repeatedly, ten times or more. V gene TRBV5-1 combines with J gene TRBJ2-2; D is unclear. The germline V and J ends were trimmed by 1 base and 6 bases, with 13 bases remaining between them. Germline V CDR1 and CDR2: SGHRS, YFSETQ. The CDR3 spans 15 residues. CDR3 sequence: CASSLRQQLSGELFF. The CDR3 DNA sequence: TGCGCCAGCAGCTTGCGACAACAGCTATCCGGGGAGCTGTTTTTT.

This clonotype was seen repeatedly, ten times or more. The V gene is TRBV6-2 or TRBV6-3, the J gene TRBJ2-7; TRBD1 aligns across 9 bases. The CDR3 sequence is 14 residues long. Trimming cost V 5 bases and J 6 bases; bases outside gene matches: 8. Germline CDR1 is MNHEY and CDR2 is SVGEGT. The chain's CDR3 is CASSEGTGSGEQYF. The CDR3 nucleotides are TGTGCCAGCAGTGAAGGGACAGGGAGCGGCGAGCAGTACTTC.

The gene calls are TRBV4-1 and TRBJ2-7; the D gene could be TRBD1 or TRBD2 (5 bases each). Trimming took off 2 bases at V and 2 bases at J, with 10 bases between the two ends. This CDR3 has 14 residues. Germline-derived CDR1 and CDR2 are MGHRA and YSYEKL. CDR3 bases: TGCGCCAGCAGCCAAACATGGGGGACCTACGAGCAGTACGTC. Encoded protein: CASSQTWGTYEQYV.

This clonotype appeared many times. The chain carries TRBV9 and TRBJ2-1; D gene unclear. Trimming stripped 4 bases from V and 0 bases from J, with 8 bases between. Germline-derived CDR1 and CDR2 are SGDLS and YYNGEE. CDR3 length: 14 amino acids. The CDR3 nucleotides read TGTGCCAGCAGCAAACAAAGCTCCTACAATGAGCAGTTCTTC. Translated, it gives CASSKQSSYNEQFF.